These T cell receptor beta chains were read from a single sample in a study of blood T cells in healthy people across ages. TCRdb re-analysed the 5' RACE reads in MiXCR, keeping a single row per CDR3 protein. The sample lists approximately 1,000,000 distinct CDR3 sequences, about two fifths occurring once. The sequenced material came from blood. These receptors were obtained from a man between 18 and 29 years old in good health. Each CDR3 is given with its conserved first and last residue. A D gene is named only where the DNA matches it firmly. Only some rows state a clone size, as once, few, many or a class for expanded clones.

V: TRBV7-8; J: TRBJ1-1; D: TRBD1; size: NA; DNA: TGTGCCAGCAGCTCAAGAAGACAGGGGCTTGGGGACACTGAAGCTTTCTTT; CDR3: CASSSRRQGLGDTEAFF
V: TRBV6-2/TRBV6-3; J: TRBJ1-5; D: NA; size: NA; DNA: TGTGCCAGCAGTTGGGACGGCAACCACATCTTCCAGCACCAGCATTTT; CDR3: CASSWDGNHIFQHQHF
V: TRBV6-1; J: TRBJ1-3; D: NA; size: once; DNA: TGTGCCAGCAGTGAGGGACCGCGAGGAAACACCATATATTTT; CDR3: CASSEGPRGNTIYF
V: TRBV30; J: TRBJ2-7; D: NA; size: few; DNA: TGTGCCTGGAGTGTCCGATACAGTCCCTACGAGCAGTACTTC; CDR3: CAWSVRYSPYEQYF
V: TRBV12-3/TRBV12-4; J: TRBJ1-5; D: NA; size: NA; DNA: TGTGCCAGCAGTTTCGGGAGGGAGAGCAATCAGCCCCAGCATTTT; CDR3: CASSFGRESNQPQHF
V: TRBV5-5; J: TRBJ2-3; D: NA; size: few; DNA: TGTGCCAGCAGCTCCGGGCCGGCGATCACAGATACGCAGTATTTT; CDR3: CASSSGPAITDTQYF
V: TRBV24-1; J: TRBJ1-2; D: TRBD1; size: NA; DNA: TGTGCCACCAGTGATCCGGGACAGGCCTATGGCTACACCTTC; CDR3: CATSDPGQAYGYTF
V: TRBV10-3; J: TRBJ1-5; D: NA; size: NA; DNA: TGTGCCACCCAAGAGGAGTGGGGTCAGCCCCAGCATTTT; CDR3: CATQEEWGQPQHF
V: TRBV20-1; J: TRBJ1-2; D: NA; size: NA; DNA: TGCAGTGCCCTCGGGGTCGGGGGGCTTTTTGCGTGGGAGAACTATGGCTACACCTTC; CDR3: CSALGVGGLFAWENYGYTF
V: TRBV4-1; J: TRBJ2-7; D: TRBD1; size: few; DNA: TGCGCCAGCAGCCAAGAGCGGACAGGGTTCTACGAGCAGTACTTC; CDR3: CASSQERTGFYEQYF
V: TRBV7-2; J: TRBJ2-3; D: NA; size: few; DNA: TGTGCCAGCAGCCCACAGGGACGCCGGTATCAAGATACGCAGTATTTT; CDR3: CASSPQGRRYQDTQYF
V: TRBV20-1; J: TRBJ2-5; D: NA; size: NA; DNA: TGCAGCTTGTGGGGTAATGAGCAGTACTTC; CDR3: CSLWGNEQYF
V: TRBV27; J: TRBJ1-2; D: NA; size: few; DNA: TGTGCCAGCAGGAACCCTTCAGGGGTTGGGCTTCCTAACTATGGCTACACCTTC; CDR3: CASRNPSGVGLPNYGYTF
V: TRBV9; J: TRBJ1-1; D: NA; size: NA; DNA: TGTGCCAGCAGCGTAGTTGGAGGGGAGGGGACTGAAGCTTTCTTT; CDR3: CASSVVGGEGTEAFF
V: TRBV7-6; J: TRBJ1-3; D: NA; size: NA; DNA: TGTGCCAGCAGTCAGGTGGGGGGGACCTCTGGAAACACCATATATTTT; CDR3: CASSQVGGTSGNTIYF
V: TRBV2; J: TRBJ2-5; D: NA; size: few; DNA: TGTGCCAGCAGTGGACAGGCGAAGACCCAGTACTTC; CDR3: CASSGQAKTQYF
V: TRBV28; J: TRBJ2-3; D: NA; size: NA; DNA: TGTGCCAGCACCCAAGTTGGGGTGGACGGGAGCACAGATACGCAGTATTTT; CDR3: CASTQVGVDGSTDTQYF
V: TRBV21-1; J: TRBJ1-6; D: NA; size: NA; DNA: TGTGCCAGCAGCAAACTATGGACAGGGGGTAGGAATTCACCCCTCCACTTT; CDR3: CASSKLWTGGRNSPLHF
V: TRBV7-9; J: TRBJ1-2; D: NA; size: few; DNA: TGTGCCAGCAGCTTAGATTTGACGAGAACCTATGGCTACACCTTC; CDR3: CASSLDLTRTYGYTF
V: TRBV21-1; J: TRBJ1-5; D: NA; size: NA; DNA: TGTGCCAGCAGCAAGTTAAAGAGGGGGAATCAGCCCCAGCATTTT; CDR3: CASSKLKRGNQPQHF
V: TRBV5-1; J: TRBJ2-2; D: NA; size: NA; DNA: TGCGCCAGCAGCTTGGCGGGTGAGGCCGGGGAGCTGTTTTTT; CDR3: CASSLAGEAGELFF
V: TRBV7-2; J: TRBJ1-2; D: NA; size: NA; DNA: TGTGCCAGCAGCTTAGTAGATCCCAGACCCACCAATGGCTACACCTTC; CDR3: CASSLVDPRPTNGYTF
V: TRBV5-8; J: TRBJ2-1; D: TRBD1; size: NA; DNA: TGTGCCGGCAGCTTGGAAGGGACAGGGGGCTACAATGAGCAGTTCTTC; CDR3: CAGSLEGTGGYNEQFF
V: TRBV3-1; J: TRBJ1-1; D: NA; size: NA; DNA: TGTACCAGCAGCCTCACACCCGGGAAGGTAGCTTTCTTT; CDR3: CTSSLTPGKVAFF
V: TRBV13; J: TRBJ2-3; D: TRBD2; size: few; DNA: TGTGCCAGCAGCCGCAAAGCGGGGGAGGACACAGATACGCAGTATTTT; CDR3: CASSRKAGEDTDTQYF
V: TRBV25-1; J: TRBJ2-3; D: NA; size: many; DNA: TGTGCCAGCAGGACGAGGGGAGGGGGAGATACAGATACGCAGTATTTT; CDR3: CASRTRGGGDTDTQYF
V: TRBV5-6; J: TRBJ2-7; D: NA; size: once; DNA: TGTGCCAGCAGCTTCCGCCGGGACACTAACTACAATGAGCAGTACTTC; CDR3: CASSFRRDTNYNEQYF
V: TRBV29-1; J: TRBJ1-1; D: NA; size: NA; DNA: TGCAGCGTTGAACGGGGGTCGAACACTGAAGCTTTCTTT; CDR3: CSVERGSNTEAFF
V: TRBV7-9; J: TRBJ2-2; D: TRBD2; size: NA; DNA: TGTGCCAGCACCGCCCCCTCGGGGGGTAATCTCGGGGAGCTGTTTTTT; CDR3: CASTAPSGGNLGELFF
V: TRBV7-2; J: TRBJ2-1; D: NA; size: NA; DNA: TGTGCCTGCAGCTTAGGAGTCCGGAATGAGCAGTTCTTC; CDR3: CACSLGVRNEQFF
V: TRBV4-1; J: TRBJ1-5; D: TRBD1; size: few; DNA: TGCGCCAGCAGCTCGCGGACAGGGGCCGATAGCAATCAGCCCCAGCATTTT; CDR3: CASSSRTGADSNQPQHF
V: TRBV21-1; J: TRBJ2-7; D: NA; size: NA; DNA: TGTGCCAGCAGCAAAGGATGTACATGGGCCGTGGGCAAGGAGCAGTACTTC; CDR3: CASSKGCTWAVGKEQYF
V: TRBV20-1; J: TRBJ2-3; D: TRBD2; size: NA; DNA: TGCAGTGCTAGAGGGGGGGGACTCGAAGATACGCAGTATTTT; CDR3: CSARGGGLEDTQYF
V: TRBV29-1; J: TRBJ1-1; D: NA; size: many; DNA: TGCAGCGGTGGGGGCCGTGAAGCTTTCTTT; CDR3: CSGGGREAFF
V: TRBV5-5; J: TRBJ1-2; D: NA; size: NA; DNA: TGTGCCAGCAGCTTGGGGGGGACTCCCGGCGGCTACACCTTC; CDR3: CASSLGGTPGGYTF
V: TRBV7-9; J: TRBJ1-4; D: TRBD1; size: NA; DNA: TGTGCCAGCAGTTCGCTACCAGGGGGCCGGTATGAAAAACTGTTTTTT; CDR3: CASSSLPGGRYEKLFF
V: TRBV28; J: TRBJ2-2; D: NA; size: once; DNA: TGTGCCAGCAGTCCCCTTGGAGAGAACACCGGGGAGCTGTTTTTT; CDR3: CASSPLGENTGELFF
V: TRBV12-3/TRBV12-4; J: TRBJ2-7; D: NA; size: NA; DNA: TGTGCCAGCAGTTTAATTAGGGGAAATGAGCAGTACTTC; CDR3: CASSLIRGNEQYF
V: TRBV9; J: TRBJ2-1; D: NA; size: few; DNA: TGTGCCACCACGAGGACAAGCTCCTACAATGAGCAGTTCTTC; CDR3: CATTRTSSYNEQFF
V: TRBV4-1; J: TRBJ1-1; D: NA; size: NA; DNA: TGCGCCAGCAGCCAAGTGTTTAACACTGAAGCTTTCTTT; CDR3: CASSQVFNTEAFF
V: TRBV19; J: TRBJ2-7; D: NA; size: NA; DNA: TGTGCCAGTAGTTCCGGGGCTTCGAATGAGCAGTACTTC; CDR3: CASSSGASNEQYF
V: TRBV2; J: TRBJ2-3; D: NA; size: few; DNA: TGTGCCAGCGGCCAGGGTAGCACAGATACGCAGTATTTT; CDR3: CASGQGSTDTQYF
V: TRBV28; J: TRBJ2-5; D: NA; size: NA; DNA: TGTGCCAGCAGTTTAGAGATTCGGGCTCAGACCAACCAAGAGACCCAGTACTTC; CDR3: CASSLEIRAQTNQETQYF
V: TRBV29-1; J: TRBJ1-1; D: NA; size: few; DNA: TGCAGCGTTGACACATCAGGTACGAACACTGAAGCTTTCTTT; CDR3: CSVDTSGTNTEAFF
V: TRBV20-1; J: TRBJ1-2; D: TRBD1; size: NA; DNA: TGCAGTGCCCCCGCAGGGGGGGGCTATGGCTACACCTTC; CDR3: CSAPAGGGYGYTF
V: TRBV10-3; J: TRBJ2-2; D: NA; size: NA; DNA: TGTGCCATCAGGTTAAACACCGGGGAGCTGTTTTTT; CDR3: CAIRLNTGELFF
V: TRBV5-1; J: TRBJ2-2; D: NA; size: NA; DNA: TGCGCCAGCAGCCTTGACACAAACACCGGGGAGCTGTTTTTT; CDR3: CASSLDTNTGELFF
V: TRBV4-1; J: TRBJ2-5; D: NA; size: NA; DNA: TGCGCCAGCAGCCAAGGGAGGGGATTCCTGGTCCAAGAGACCCAGTACTTC; CDR3: CASSQGRGFLVQETQYF
V: TRBV4-3; J: TRBJ1-2; D: NA; size: NA; DNA: TGCGCCAGCAGTGAGGGCCCTGGCAGGGGCACTTCTAACTATGGCTACACCTTC; CDR3: CASSEGPGRGTSNYGYTF
V: TRBV7-2; J: TRBJ2-5; D: NA; size: once; DNA: TGTGCCAGCACCCATAGGACTGAGGGGCATTATGAGCAGTACTTC; CDR3: CASTHRTEGHYEQYF
V: TRBV2; J: TRBJ1-2; D: NA; size: NA; DNA: TGTGCCAGCACCTTACCCGGACGGGACTATGGCTACACCTTC; CDR3: CASTLPGRDYGYTF
V: TRBV12-3/TRBV12-4; J: TRBJ1-1; D: NA; size: NA; DNA: TGTGCCAGCAGCCTATATAAAGGGGGCACTGAAGCTTTCTTT; CDR3: CASSLYKGGTEAFF
V: TRBV7-2; J: TRBJ1-2; D: NA; size: few; DNA: TGTGCCAGCAGCTTAAACAGAGAGCAGAGTCCTTATGGCTACACCTTC; CDR3: CASSLNREQSPYGYTF